What follows are 22 T cell receptor beta chains derived from one specimen sequenced in a study of T cell changes during pregnancy in multiple sclerosis. Clones were read by immunoSEQ multiplex PCR, and TCRdb kept only the in-frame ones, dropping some. The sample yields about 52,000 clones, around 92% seen once. The sequenced sample was CD4+ T cells from peripheral blood mononuclear cells, obtained after pregnancy. These receptors originate from a female donor in good health, enrolled as a control in a pregnancy study.

In this sample, this clone turned up a few times. This chain joins TRBV30 and TRBJ1-1, with 11 bases aligning to TRBD1. Germline values: CDR1 GTSNPN, CDR2 SVGIG (reference sequence). V shed 6 bases and J 4 bases; nucleotides not matched to a gene: 10. The CDR3 totals 15 residues. CDR3 in DNA: TGTGCCTGTTCACCTGGACAGGGGGCGGGCACTGAAGCTTTCTTT. This encodes CACSPGQGAGTEAFF. Looking up the rest from reference TRBV30 and TRBJ1-1 gives the full variable domain: SQTIHQWPATLVQPVGSPLSLECTVEGTSNPNLYWYRQAAGRGLQLLFYSVGIGQISSEVPQNLSASRPQDRQFILSSKKLLLSDSGFYLCACSPGQGAGTEAFFGQGTRLTVV.

The genes are TRBV20-1 and TRBJ2-5, with unresolved D. The V end was cut by 5 bases, the J end by 3 bases, with 4 bases between. The germline V gene has CDR1 DFQATT and CDR2 SNEGSKA (reference sequence). The CDR3 extends over 10 amino acids. DNA for the CDR3: TGCAGTGCTTTTAAAGAGACCCAGTACTTC. This codes for CSAFKETQYF.

The rearrangement joins TRBV27 to TRBJ1-2; no reliable D call. V lost 4 bases to trimming and J lost 5 bases, with 8 bases between them. The CDR3 runs to 12 residues. Per germline, CDR1 MNHEY and CDR2 SMNVEV (reference sequence). CDR3 loop: CASSSYGYGYTF. For the CDR3, the DNA is TGTGCCAGCAGTTCCTACGGGTATGGCTACACCTTC.

CDR3 DNA: TGTGCCAGCAGCCGATCCGGGACAGGGACCTACGAGCAGTACTTC. It yields the protein CASSRSGTGTYEQYF. The chain combines TRBV5-4 with TRBJ2-7; TRBD1 aligns across 9 bases. This CDR3 contains 15 residues. The junction had 7 bases not matched to a gene; V was cut back by 4 bases and J by 2 bases. Germline V CDR1 and CDR2: SGHNT, YYREEE (reference sequence).

The chain is built from TRBV7-9 and TRBJ2-5; D is possibly TRBD1 (5 bases). Germline values: CDR1 SEHNR, CDR2 FQNEAQ (reference sequence). This CDR3 has 14 residues. The V and J ends lost 0 bases and 5 bases respectively, with 10 bases between them. The CDR3 DNA sequence: TGTGCCAGCAGCTTAGCGGCAGGGTCGGAGACCCAGTACTTC. It codes for CASSLAAGSETQYF.

V gene TRBV7-2 combines with J gene TRBJ2-2; 7 bases are a match to TRBD2. CDR1 is SGHTA and CDR2 is FQGNSA in the germline V gene. The J segment lost 6 bases and the V segment lost 1 base, leaving 5 bases of the junction unmatched. The length of the CDR3 is 15 residues. CDR3 DNA: TGTGCCAGCAGCTTAGTCCCTGGACTAGCCGGGGAGCTGTTTTTT. Translated, it gives CASSLVPGLAGELFF.

The chain carries TRBV13 and TRBJ1-1; no clear D gene. The CDR3 is 14 amino acids. Germline values: CDR1 PRHDT, CDR2 FYEKMQ (reference sequence). V lost 5 bases to trimming and J lost 1 base, with 11 bases between them. CDR3 sequence reads: CASSDLTGNTEAFF. As DNA, the CDR3 is TGTGCCAGCAGCGATCTGACTGGGAACACTGAAGCTTTCTTT.

The chain joins TRBV29-1 to TRBJ1-1; the D gene is possibly TRBD1 (5 bases). The CDR3 has 12 residues. The V end lost 6 bases, the J end lost 0 bases, and 8 bases lay between the germline ends. Germline CDR1 reads SQVTM; CDR2 reads ANQGSEA. The CDR3 loop reads CSVGHLNTEAFF. The DNA of the CDR3 is TGCAGCGTAGGACACCTGAACACTGAAGCTTTCTTT. Variable domain in full (rest from reference TRBV29-1 and TRBJ1-1): SAVISQKPSRDICQRGTSLTIQCQVDSQVTMMFWYRQQPGQSLTLIATANQGSEATYESGFVIDKFPISRPNLTFSTLTVSNMSPEDSSIYLCSVGHLNTEAFFGQGTRLTVV.

The genes are TRBV9 and TRBJ2-2, with a weak D call TRBD2 (5 bases). Deletions cut 1 base from V and 7 bases from J, with 14 bases between. The length of the CDR3 is 15 residues. Germline assignment: CDR1 SGDLS and CDR2 YYNGEE. CDR3 bases: TGTGCCAGCAGCGTATCTCGGGATGTCATCGGGGAGCTGTTTTTT. The encoded protein is CASSVSRDVIGELFF.

This clone was detected only once. The V and J genes are TRBV28 and TRBJ2-5; TRBD1 agrees at 7 bases. CDR3 length equals 15 residues. Germline loops: CDR1 MDHEN, CDR2 SYDVKM. V dropped 5 bases and J dropped 2; count of bases not matched to a gene: 8. The CDR3 spells CASSRPGTAQETQYF. CDR3 DNA sequence: TGTGCCAGCAGTCGACCCGGGACAGCGCAAGAGACCCAGTACTTC.

This CDR3 reads CASSLASSRDTQYF. The CDR3 nucleotides are TGTGCCAGCAGCTTAGCATCTAGCCGAGATACGCAGTATTTT. This chain links TRBV11-3 with TRBJ2-3; a possible D gene is TRBD2 (5 bases). The germline V gene has CDR1 SGHNT and CDR2 YENEEA. The CDR3 length is 14 residues. Trimming pared 1 base from V and 5 bases from J, leaving 10 bases between.

The chain combines TRBV5-1 with TRBJ2-5, with TRBD1 identical over 11 bases. Unmatched junction bases numbered 6, after V lost 4 bases and J lost 7 bases. The CDR3 covers 14 residues. CDR1 and CDR2 from the germline V gene are SGHRS and YFSETQ. CDR3 sequence reads: CASSDRTGGGTQYF. The CDR3 nucleotides read TGCGCCAGCAGCGATAGGACAGGGGGCGGGACCCAGTACTTC.

The V and J genes are TRBV11-2 and TRBJ1-1, with 9 bases identical to TRBD1. The trim removed 5 bases at V and 5 bases at J, leaving 3 bases unmatched. The CDR3 is 13 amino acids. Germline loops: CDR1 SGHAT, CDR2 FQNNGV. The CDR3 here is CASSPDRGTEAFF. The CDR3 nucleotides are TGTGCCAGCAGCCCTGACAGGGGGACTGAAGCTTTCTTT. The whole variable domain, remainder taken from reference TRBV11-2 and TRBJ1-1, is EAGVAQSPRYKIIEKRQSVAFWCNPISGHATLYWYQQILGQGPKLLIQFQNNGVVDDSQLPKDRFSAERLKGVDSTLKIQPAKLEDSAVYLCASSPDRGTEAFFGQGTRLTVV.

The gene calls are TRBV6-4 and TRBJ2-1; tentative D call: TRBD2 (7 bases). CDR3 length: 14 amino acids. Germline CDR1 is MRHNA and CDR2 is SNTAGT. Trimming shortened V by 5 bases and J by 6 bases, and 14 bases separated the two germline ends. CDR3 coding DNA: TGTGCCAGCAGTAGGACTAGAGGGGGCAATGAGCAGTTCTTC. Its translation is CASSRTRGGNEQFF.

This clone was detected once. The V and J genes are TRBV6-5 and TRBJ2-2; 8 nucleotides line up with TRBD2. Germline V gene data show CDR1 as MNHEY and CDR2 as SVGAGI. The CDR3 is 14 amino acids. The ends lost 8 bases at V and 1 base at J; junction bases unmatched: 3. CDR3 sequence: CASRTSLNTGELFF. DNA of the CDR3: TGTGCCAGCCGGACTAGCCTGAACACCGGGGAGCTGTTTTTT.

This clone has only one observation. The chain joins TRBV7-6 to TRBJ2-2, with 10 positions matching TRBD2. Trimming at V came to 3 bases and at J to 2 bases, leaving 3 bases not matched to a gene. This CDR3 region has 16 residues. The germline V gene has CDR1 SGHVS and CDR2 FNYEAQ. The CDR3 loop is CASSFLAGDNTGELFF. The CDR3 DNA reads TGTGCCAGCAGCTTCCTAGCGGGGGACAACACCGGGGAGCTGTTTTTT.

The genes are TRBV7-9 and TRBJ1-1, with D possibly TRBD1 on 6 matching bases. Germline loops: CDR1 SEHNR, CDR2 FQNEAQ (reference sequence). The germline V and J ends were trimmed by 3 bases and 4 bases, with 12 bases remaining between them. This CDR3 has 14 residues. CDR3 in amino acids: CASSFPGVGTEAFF. The CDR3 DNA reads as TGTGCCAGCAGCTTTCCAGGGGTGGGCACTGAAGCTTTCTTT.

The gene calls are TRBV27 and TRBJ1-2; D is uncertain. Germline CDR1 is MNHEY and CDR2 is SMNVEV (reference sequence). The V end was cut by 3 bases, the J end by 0 bases, with 11 bases between. CDR3 size: 15 residues. The CDR3: CASSFRESPNYGYTF. The CDR3 DNA is TGTGCCAGCAGTTTTAGGGAGTCTCCTAACTATGGCTACACCTTC.

This rearrangement joins TRBV11-2 to TRBJ2-2; D is uncertain. Trimming stripped 0 bases from V and 7 bases from J, with 12 bases between. The V gene's germline CDR1 is SGHAT and CDR2 FQNNGV. The CDR3 is made up of 15 amino acids. In DNA form, the CDR3 reads TGTGCCAGCAGCTTAGAGGGCAGATTATACGGGGAGCTGTTTTTT. Protein product: CASSLEGRLYGELFF.

The rearrangement links TRBV4-1 to TRBJ1-4; D is possibly TRBD1 (5 bases). The CDR3 contains 17 residues. CDR1 and CDR2 from the germline V gene are MGHRA and YSYEKL. With 0 bases removed from V and 6 bases from J, the gap between germline ends came to 17 bases. CDR3 coding DNA: TGCGCCAGCAGCCAAGATAGGGGTCGTCGGGTTTATGAAAAACTGTTTTTT. Amino acid sequence: CASSQDRGRRVYEKLFF.

The chain recombines TRBV4-3 with TRBJ1-2; D gene uncertain. CDR1 LGHNA and CDR2 YSLEER come from the germline V gene. CDR3 length: 14 residues. The V gene lost 1 base and the J gene lost 5 bases, with 11 bases spanning the gap. The CDR3 coding sequence is TGCGCCAGCAGCCAAGTCTCCCCCCCGTATGGCTACACCTTC. This translates into CASSQVSPPYGYTF.

V and J are TRBV7-9 and TRBJ2-2; 8 positions match TRBD2. The CDR3 has 15 residues. The ends lost 5 bases at V and 3 bases at J; junction bases unmatched: 5. The germline V gene encodes CDR1 SEHNR and CDR2 FQNEAQ (reference sequence). The DNA for the CDR3 is TGTGCCAGCAGCACCCGCGGGGGGTACACCGGGGAGCTGTTTTTT. This encodes CASSTRGGYTGELFF.